A selection of T cell receptor beta chains follows, all from one sample in a study of regulatory T cells in long-lasting Graves disease. TCRdb re-called the multiplex PCR reads with MiXCR, one entry per CDR3 protein. The sample lists 650,000 to 700,000 distinct CDR3 sequences; around 30% were seen once. This sample comprised peripheral blood mononuclear cells (PBMCs), obtained when the disease was refractory, from a patient treated with antithyroid drugs. The receptor set was obtained from a female donor with Graves disease. CDR3s include the opening cysteine and the closing phenylalanine or tryptophan. The order of the fields is V gene, J gene, D gene, clone size, CDR3 length, CDR3 DNA, CDR3 protein. D genes are given only for firm matches. Expanded clones are given a class, and other clones once, few, many or no size at all.

TRBV3-1	TRBJ2-5	-	few	13	TGTGCCAGCAGCCATCGGGAGCAAGAGACCCAGTACTTC	CASSHREQETQYF
TRBV7-7	TRBJ2-2	TRBD1	-	15	TGTGCCAGCAGTGAAGCGACAGGGCGGGCCGGGGAGCTGTTTTTT	CASSEATGRAGELFF
TRBV3-1	TRBJ1-1	-	-	12	TGTGCCAGCAGCCAACAGGTGGGAGTAGCTTTCTTT	CASSQQVGVAFF
TRBV19	TRBJ1-2	-	few	12	TGTGCCAGTAGGAAGGACATCTATGGCTACACCTTC	CASRKDIYGYTF
TRBV10-3	TRBJ1-3	-	-	14	TGTGCCATCAGAGGGACACTCTCTGGAAACACCATATATTTT	CAIRGTLSGNTIYF
TRBV18	TRBJ1-1	-	few	12	TGTGCCAGCTCACCGCTGGGGGACGCGGCTTTCTTT	CASSPLGDAAFF
TRBV27	TRBJ2-2	TRBD1	-	12	TGTGCCAGCACGTCCTCGGGACAGGGGCTGTTTTTT	CASTSSGQGLFF
TRBV28	TRBJ1-5	TRBD1	-	16	TGTGCCAACGATCTGGCGCCCAGGGGGCGGTTTCAGCCCCAGCATTTT	CANDLAPRGRFQPQHF
TRBV12-3/TRBV12-4	TRBJ2-5	-	many	14	TGTGCCAGCAGTTTCACAGCACAGGGCGAGACCCAGTACTTC	CASSFTAQGETQYF
TRBV10-3	TRBJ1-1	-	few	13	TGTGCCATCAGTGAAGGTATCAGCGGCCAAGCTTTCTTT	CAISEGISGQAFF
TRBV20-1	TRBJ1-1	-	-	14	TGCAGTGCTAGAGAAGTAGGAGGGAACACTGAAGCTTTCTTT	CSAREVGGNTEAFF
TRBV12-3/TRBV12-4	TRBJ2-7	-	many	15	TGTGCCAGCAGAGCACACAGGGAATTGGGAGACGAGCAGTACTTC	CASRAHRELGDEQYF
TRBV7-9	TRBJ1-1	-	few	14	TGTGCCAGCAGCCGTACGGGGCATGCCACTGAAGCTTTCTTT	CASSRTGHATEAFF
TRBV11-2	TRBJ2-2	-	many	14	TGTGCCAGCAGGTCAACCAGCCTGGGCGGGGAGCTGTTTTTT	CASRSTSLGGELFF
TRBV28	TRBJ1-4	-	-	14	TGTGCCAGCAGTTCTCCCAGGGGAAGTGAAAAACTGTTTTTT	CASSSPRGSEKLFF
TRBV6-5	TRBJ1-5	TRBD1	-	15	TGTGCCAGCAGTTACTCCGGGACAGGGGTTCAGCCCCAGCATTTT	CASSYSGTGVQPQHF
TRBV15	TRBJ1-2	TRBD1	-	14	TGTGCCACCAGCAGAGTGGGACAGCCTTATGGCTACACCTTC	CATSRVGQPYGYTF
TRBV20-1	TRBJ1-6	TRBD1	-	14	TGCAGTGCTAGCAACACAGGGGATCTTTCACCCCTCCACTTT	CSASNTGDLSPLHF
TRBV29-1	TRBJ1-1	-	-	15	TGCAGCGCCCACGGATCCCCGGGGATGAACACTGAAGCTTTCTTT	CSAHGSPGMNTEAFF
TRBV7-9	TRBJ1-4	TRBD1	-	15	TGTGCCAGCAGCTTACTCCGGGACAGGGGTGAAAAACTGTTTTTT	CASSLLRDRGEKLFF
TRBV7-3	TRBJ2-5	-	many	13	TGTGCCAGCAGCCGGACTTACCAAGAGACCCAGTACTTC	CASSRTYQETQYF
TRBV29-1	TRBJ1-2	TRBD1	few	16	TGCAGCGTTGAGAGGGACAGGGTTACCCGAATGGGCGGCTACACCTTC	CSVERDRVTRMGGYTF
TRBV5-4	TRBJ2-1	TRBD2	-	16	TGTGCCAGCAGCCTAGGACTAGCGGGAATTTACAATGAGCAGTTCTTC	CASSLGLAGIYNEQFF
TRBV20-1	TRBJ2-7	TRBD1	-	14	TGCAGTGCTACGGACAGGGGGCGAGTATACGAGCAGTACTTC	CSATDRGRVYEQYF
TRBV3-1	TRBJ1-2	TRBD1	few	15	TGTGCCAGCAGCCAAGATCTGGACAGGGGCTATGGCTACACCTTC	CASSQDLDRGYGYTF